This is a list of T cell receptor beta chains from one sample in a study of CD8+ T cells in alopecia areata. Using immunoSEQ multiplex PCR, the repertoire was profiled, and TCRdb retains in-frame clones only, with some absent. The sample yields around 200,000 clones, 50% to 75% seen once. The sequencing here drew on CD4+ T cells sorted from blood, taken at week 4, from a patient treated with tofacitinib. These receptors all stem from a human donor with alopecia areata. CDR3s include the opening cysteine and the closing phenylalanine or tryptophan. Fields, in order: J gene, D gene, V gene, clone size, CDR3 DNA, CDR3 protein. A D gene is named only where the DNA matches it firmly. Size is stated for part of the rows, as once, few or many counts, or as a class when the clone is expanded.

j_call: TRBJ2-5
d_call: TRBD1
v_call: TRBV5-1
clone_size: NA
cdr3_nt: TGCGCCAGCAGCTTGGACGGACAGGGGGGAGAGACCCAGTACTTC
cdr3_aa: CASSLDGQGGETQYF

j_call: TRBJ2-7
d_call: NA
v_call: TRBV30
clone_size: NA
cdr3_nt: TGTGCCAGTAGTATAGATATGGACAGCTCCTACGAGCAGTACTTC
cdr3_aa: CASSIDMDSSYEQYF

j_call: TRBJ1-2
d_call: NA
v_call: TRBV30
clone_size: NA
cdr3_nt: TGTGCCTGGAGCCCCACGGGGGGATTCTATGGCTACACCTTC
cdr3_aa: CAWSPTGGFYGYTF

j_call: TRBJ1-6
d_call: TRBD1
v_call: TRBV10-3
clone_size: few
cdr3_nt: TGTGCCATCAGACCTGGGACAGGGCTAAATTATAATTCACCCCTCCACTTT
cdr3_aa: CAIRPGTGLNYNSPLHF

j_call: TRBJ1-2
d_call: NA
v_call: TRBV30
clone_size: few
cdr3_nt: TGTGCCTGGACGATCGGGGCGGAGTGGACCTTC
cdr3_aa: CAWTIGAEWTF

j_call: TRBJ2-7
d_call: NA
v_call: TRBV7-2
clone_size: NA
cdr3_nt: TGTGCCAGCAGCTTAGCGCCGGCTGGATACGAGCAGTACTTC
cdr3_aa: CASSLAPAGYEQYF

j_call: TRBJ2-3
d_call: NA
v_call: TRBV7-2
clone_size: NA
cdr3_nt: TGTGCCAGCAGCCCCGGTATCGATACGCAGTATTTT
cdr3_aa: CASSPGIDTQYF

j_call: TRBJ2-3
d_call: TRBD1
v_call: TRBV29-1
clone_size: NA
cdr3_nt: TGCAGCGCCGTCGATACAGGGGGAAGGAGTGATACGCAGTATTTT
cdr3_aa: CSAVDTGGRSDTQYF

j_call: TRBJ2-1
d_call: NA
v_call: TRBV29-1
clone_size: NA
cdr3_nt: TGCAGCGTTGTGGGTCAGGGGACTTACAATGAGCAGTTCTTC
cdr3_aa: CSVVGQGTYNEQFF

j_call: TRBJ2-5
d_call: TRBD1
v_call: TRBV7-9
clone_size: NA
cdr3_nt: TGTGCCAGCAGCTCCCGGGACAGCAAAGAGACCCAGTACTTC
cdr3_aa: CASSSRDSKETQYF

j_call: TRBJ1-5
d_call: TRBD1
v_call: TRBV7-9
clone_size: NA
cdr3_nt: TGTGCCAGCAGCTTAGGACAGGGTGGGAGCAATCAGCCCCAGCATTTT
cdr3_aa: CASSLGQGGSNQPQHF

j_call: TRBJ1-1
d_call: NA
v_call: TRBV29-1
clone_size: NA
cdr3_nt: TGCAGCGCCCGACTCAGGAACACTGAAGCTTTCTTT
cdr3_aa: CSARLRNTEAFF

j_call: TRBJ2-7
d_call: NA
v_call: TRBV5-6
clone_size: NA
cdr3_nt: TGTGCCAGCAGCTCCCGGGGACACTTCTACGAGCAGTACTTC
cdr3_aa: CASSSRGHFYEQYF

j_call: TRBJ1-2
d_call: NA
v_call: TRBV25-1
clone_size: NA
cdr3_nt: TGTGCCAGCAGTGAATACGGAGAGGGCTATGGCTACACCTTC
cdr3_aa: CASSEYGEGYGYTF

j_call: TRBJ2-5
d_call: NA
v_call: TRBV5-1
clone_size: NA
cdr3_nt: TGCGCCAGCACCCCACAGGGTATCCAAGAGACCCAGTACTTC
cdr3_aa: CASTPQGIQETQYF

j_call: TRBJ1-2
d_call: NA
v_call: TRBV7-9
clone_size: NA
cdr3_nt: TGTGCCAGCAGCTTAACCGGGCCGTGGGGCTACACCTTC
cdr3_aa: CASSLTGPWGYTF

j_call: TRBJ2-6
d_call: NA
v_call: TRBV19
clone_size: NA
cdr3_nt: TGTGCCAGTAGTCCCGTCTCTGGGGCCAACGTCCTGACTTTC
cdr3_aa: CASSPVSGANVLTF

j_call: TRBJ2-7
d_call: TRBD1
v_call: TRBV6-5
clone_size: NA
cdr3_nt: TGTGCCAGCAGTCTCCGGGACAGGGGTCGAAACGAGCAGTACTTC
cdr3_aa: CASSLRDRGRNEQYF

j_call: TRBJ1-2
d_call: NA
v_call: TRBV25-1
clone_size: NA
cdr3_nt: TGTGCCAGCAGTAACGTCCGCTCGGCTACGAGGGGGAACTATGGCTACACCTTC
cdr3_aa: CASSNVRSATRGNYGYTF

j_call: TRBJ1-1
d_call: TRBD1
v_call: TRBV6-6
clone_size: NA
cdr3_nt: TGTGCCAGCACCCTTAGACAGGGGGCAACTGAAGCTTTCTTT
cdr3_aa: CASTLRQGATEAFF

j_call: TRBJ2-2
d_call: TRBD1
v_call: TRBV5-6
clone_size: NA
cdr3_nt: TGTGCCAGCAGTTTGATCTCTAGGGACAGCGGGGAGCTGTTTTTT
cdr3_aa: CASSLISRDSGELFF

j_call: TRBJ1-1
d_call: TRBD1
v_call: TRBV9
clone_size: NA
cdr3_nt: TGTGCCAGCAGCGTAGATGAGGGGGCCTACACTGAAGCTTTCTTT
cdr3_aa: CASSVDEGAYTEAFF

j_call: TRBJ2-2
d_call: TRBD2
v_call: TRBV11-3
clone_size: NA
cdr3_nt: TGTGCCAGCAGCCAGCGGGGGGGCCGGAACACCGGGGAGCTGTTTTTT
cdr3_aa: CASSQRGGRNTGELFF

j_call: TRBJ2-5
d_call: TRBD1
v_call: TRBV5-6
clone_size: NA
cdr3_nt: TGTGCCAGCAGACTTGGGACAGACTACCAAGAGACCCAGTACTTC
cdr3_aa: CASRLGTDYQETQYF

j_call: TRBJ2-3
d_call: TRBD1
v_call: TRBV6-1
clone_size: NA
cdr3_nt: TGTGCCAGCAGTAGACAGGGTGGGGATACGCAGTATTTT
cdr3_aa: CASSRQGGDTQYF

j_call: TRBJ1-1
d_call: NA
v_call: TRBV23-1
clone_size: NA
cdr3_nt: TGCGCCAGCAGTCAATCCAGGGTTGAAGCTTTCTTT
cdr3_aa: CASSQSRVEAFF

j_call: TRBJ2-7
d_call: NA
v_call: TRBV7-9
clone_size: NA
cdr3_nt: TGTGCCAGCAGCTTAGACACCCTGTACGAGCAGTACTTC
cdr3_aa: CASSLDTLYEQYF

j_call: TRBJ2-7
d_call: TRBD2
v_call: TRBV10-3
clone_size: NA
cdr3_nt: TGTGCCATCAGTGGGCCGTTGGGCGGGGGGCGCGAGCAGTACTTC
cdr3_aa: CAISGPLGGGREQYF

j_call: TRBJ1-1
d_call: NA
v_call: TRBV29-1
clone_size: NA
cdr3_nt: TGCAGCGTTGTGGTAGGGTTGGGGAGATTGAACACTGAAGCTTTCTTT
cdr3_aa: CSVVVGLGRLNTEAFF

j_call: TRBJ2-2
d_call: TRBD1
v_call: TRBV7-9
clone_size: NA
cdr3_nt: TGTGCCAGCAGCCTGACAGGGCGAACCGGGGAGCTGTTTTTT
cdr3_aa: CASSLTGRTGELFF

j_call: TRBJ1-6
d_call: NA
v_call: TRBV14
clone_size: NA
cdr3_nt: TGTGCCAGCAGCCAAGTTGGAGCAGGGAGAAATTCACCCCTCCACTTT
cdr3_aa: CASSQVGAGRNSPLHF

j_call: TRBJ2-2
d_call: NA
v_call: TRBV7-2
clone_size: NA
cdr3_nt: TGTGCCAGCATCCTGGTGGGGGGAAACACCGGGGAGCTGTTTTTT
cdr3_aa: CASILVGGNTGELFF

j_call: TRBJ2-2
d_call: NA
v_call: TRBV5-4
clone_size: NA
cdr3_nt: TGTGCCAACTCTAACAGGGACACCGGGGAGCTGTTTTTT
cdr3_aa: CANSNRDTGELFF

j_call: TRBJ2-7
d_call: TRBD1
v_call: TRBV29-1
clone_size: few
cdr3_nt: TGCAGCGCTCGGGACAGCTCAACCTACGAGCAGTACTTC
cdr3_aa: CSARDSSTYEQYF

j_call: TRBJ2-3
d_call: NA
v_call: TRBV10-3
clone_size: NA
cdr3_nt: TGTGCCATCAAACGCGGCAGAGACACAGATACGCAGTATTTT
cdr3_aa: CAIKRGRDTDTQYF

j_call: TRBJ1-5
d_call: NA
v_call: TRBV18
clone_size: NA
cdr3_nt: TGTGCCAGCTCACCGAACAGCAATCAGCCCCAGCATTTT
cdr3_aa: CASSPNSNQPQHF

j_call: TRBJ1-3
d_call: NA
v_call: TRBV6-5
clone_size: NA
cdr3_nt: TGTGCCAGCAGTTTTACCCGGGACCTCTCTGGAAACACCATATATTTT
cdr3_aa: CASSFTRDLSGNTIYF

j_call: TRBJ1-2
d_call: NA
v_call: TRBV30
clone_size: NA
cdr3_nt: TGTGCCTGGAGTGTACTTCGGGGCTTCAGGGGCTACACCTTC
cdr3_aa: CAWSVLRGFRGYTF

j_call: TRBJ2-1
d_call: NA
v_call: TRBV29-1
clone_size: NA
cdr3_nt: TGCAGCGTTGACAGGGGACTTTACAATGAGCAGTTCTTC
cdr3_aa: CSVDRGLYNEQFF

j_call: TRBJ1-5
d_call: NA
v_call: TRBV29-1
clone_size: NA
cdr3_nt: TGCAGCGTTTTGAGTGGGAATCAGCCCCAGCATTTT
cdr3_aa: CSVLSGNQPQHF

j_call: TRBJ2-5
d_call: TRBD2
v_call: TRBV2
clone_size: NA
cdr3_nt: TGTGCCAGCAGTACTAGCGGGGGGCAAGAGACCCAGTACTTC
cdr3_aa: CASSTSGGQETQYF

j_call: TRBJ1-4
d_call: NA
v_call: TRBV7-9
clone_size: once
cdr3_nt: TGTGCCAGCAGCTTCCGGACGGACGAAAAACTGTTTTTT
cdr3_aa: CASSFRTDEKLFF

j_call: TRBJ2-7
d_call: NA
v_call: TRBV2
clone_size: once
cdr3_nt: TGTGCCAGCAATCGTCTAGCCCTTATCGACGAGCAGTACTTC
cdr3_aa: CASNRLALIDEQYF

j_call: TRBJ1-5
d_call: TRBD1
v_call: TRBV4-1
clone_size: few
cdr3_nt: TGCGCCAGCAGCCAGGACGACAGGGGTCAGCCCCAGCATTTT
cdr3_aa: CASSQDDRGQPQHF

j_call: TRBJ2-7
d_call: NA
v_call: TRBV5-1
clone_size: few
cdr3_nt: TGCGCCAGCAGCTTGGAAGGGAGCTCCTACGAGCAGTACTTC
cdr3_aa: CASSLEGSSYEQYF

j_call: TRBJ1-2
d_call: NA
v_call: TRBV19
clone_size: few
cdr3_nt: TGTGCCAGTAGTTTCAAGACTAACTATGGCTACACCTTC
cdr3_aa: CASSFKTNYGYTF

j_call: TRBJ2-7
d_call: TRBD2
v_call: TRBV28
clone_size: NA
cdr3_nt: TGTGCCAGCAGAGTTTCGGGGGGCGAGCAGTACTTC
cdr3_aa: CASRVSGGEQYF

j_call: TRBJ2-7
d_call: NA
v_call: TRBV9
clone_size: NA
cdr3_nt: TGTGCCAGCAGCGTAAGACAGGTTTCCTACGAGCAGTACTTC
cdr3_aa: CASSVRQVSYEQYF

j_call: TRBJ2-1
d_call: NA
v_call: TRBV5-1
clone_size: few
cdr3_nt: TGCGCCAGCAGCTTGGAGAGCTCCTACAATGAGCAGTTCTTC
cdr3_aa: CASSLESSYNEQFF

j_call: TRBJ1-5
d_call: NA
v_call: TRBV6-6
clone_size: NA
cdr3_nt: TGTGCCAGCAGACGGACCGGGGGCCAGGATCAGCCCCAGCATTTT
cdr3_aa: CASRRTGGQDQPQHF

j_call: TRBJ1-3
d_call: NA
v_call: TRBV6-6
clone_size: NA
cdr3_nt: TGTGCCAGCAGCCCAGGGGTGTCTGGAAACACCATATATTTT
cdr3_aa: CASSPGVSGNTIYF

j_call: TRBJ1-5
d_call: NA
v_call: TRBV29-1
clone_size: NA
cdr3_nt: TGCAGCGTTGAACAGGGGTTGGGGCAGCCCCAGCATTTT
cdr3_aa: CSVEQGLGQPQHF

j_call: TRBJ2-7
d_call: NA
v_call: TRBV5-6
clone_size: NA
cdr3_nt: TGTGCCAGCAGCTTGGGACACCGCCTCTCCTACGAGCAGTACTTC
cdr3_aa: CASSLGHRLSYEQYF

j_call: TRBJ2-1
d_call: TRBD2
v_call: TRBV4-3
clone_size: NA
cdr3_nt: TGCGCCAGCAGCCAAGGACTAGCGGGGGCGAATGAGCAGTTCTTC
cdr3_aa: CASSQGLAGANEQFF

j_call: TRBJ2-6
d_call: NA
v_call: TRBV4-3
clone_size: NA
cdr3_nt: TGCGCCAGCAGCCCAGGGGGGTCTGGGGCCAACGTCCTGACTTTC
cdr3_aa: CASSPGGSGANVLTF

j_call: TRBJ1-2
d_call: TRBD1
v_call: TRBV29-1
clone_size: NA
cdr3_nt: TGCAGCGTTGATGGTGCAGGGGGACATGGCTACACCTTC
cdr3_aa: CSVDGAGGHGYTF

j_call: TRBJ2-5
d_call: NA
v_call: TRBV4-2
clone_size: NA
cdr3_nt: TGTGCCAGCAGCCAAGCTGTCAGGCAAGAGACCCAGTACTTC
cdr3_aa: CASSQAVRQETQYF

j_call: TRBJ1-1
d_call: NA
v_call: TRBV29-1
clone_size: NA
cdr3_nt: TGCAGCGTACGGGGTCAGGAGGGGAACACTGAAGCTTTCTTT
cdr3_aa: CSVRGQEGNTEAFF

j_call: TRBJ1-2
d_call: NA
v_call: TRBV2
clone_size: NA
cdr3_nt: TGTGCCAGCACCCCGGTCGCAGGGGAGGTGGGTGGCTACACCTTC
cdr3_aa: CASTPVAGEVGGYTF

j_call: TRBJ2-7
d_call: TRBD2
v_call: TRBV27
clone_size: NA
cdr3_nt: TGTGCCAGCAGTTCAAGCCCGCTGTTCTTAGCGGGGGGGCAGCAGTACTTC
cdr3_aa: CASSSSPLFLAGGQQYF